Below, 8 T cell receptor beta chains from the same sample are listed, as sequenced in a study of siplizumab effects on memory and regulatory T cells. Clones were sequenced by immunoSEQ multiplex PCR, and TCRdb holds only the in-frame ones, with some missing. The sample carries about 70,000 clones, over 80% recorded once. Material: Tregs sorted from blood. Receptor source: a human donor in good health.

J is TRBJ1-4 and V is TRBV19; 10 nucleotides line up with TRBD1. The germline V gene has CDR1 LNHDA and CDR2 SQIVND (reference sequence). V lost 5 bases and J lost 8; bases outside the gene matches: 8. The CDR3 is 15 amino acids. The CDR3 sequence: CASSARTGGREKLFF. The CDR3 nucleotides are TGTGCCAGTAGTGCCCGGACAGGGGGGAGAGAAAAACTGTTTTTT. Full variable domain (outside the CDR3, taken from reference TRBV19 and TRBJ1-4): DGGITQSPKYLFRKEGQNVTLSCEQNLNHDAMYWYRQDPGQGLRLIYYSQIVNDFQKGDIAEGYSVSREKKESFPLTVTSAQKNPTAFYLCASSARTGGREKLFFGSGTQLSVL.

This clone was seen just once. The chain couples TRBV6-6 to TRBJ1-4; D remains unclear. The CDR3 extends over 12 amino acids. CDR1 MNHNY and CDR2 SVGAGI come from the germline V gene (reference sequence). V was trimmed by 2 bases and J by 7 bases, leaving 5 bases between them. This chain's CDR3 is CASSYDFEKLFF. CDR3 nucleotide sequence: TGTGCCAGCAGTTACGACTTTGAAAAACTGTTTTTT.

The V gene is TRBV19, the J gene TRBJ1-1; TRBD1 agrees at 8 bases. In germline, CDR1 is LNHDA, CDR2 SQIVND (reference sequence). The J segment lost 5 bases and the V segment lost 5 bases, leaving 10 bases of the junction unmatched. The CDR3 sequence is 15 residues long. This chain's CDR3 is CASSPMTGVKTEAFF. CDR3 nucleotides: TGTGCCAGTAGTCCTATGACAGGGGTTAAAACTGAAGCTTTCTTT.

This clone was observed a handful of times. V gene TRBV30 combines with J gene TRBJ1-2, with TRBD1 matching 7 bases. With V trimmed by 2 bases and J by 2 bases, 2 bases remained unmatched. There are 13 residues in the CDR3. CDR1 is GTSNPN and CDR2 is SVGIG in the germline V gene (reference sequence). The CDR3 DNA is TGTGCCTGGAGTCTGGACAGGAACTATGGCTACACCTTC. Its translation: CAWSLDRNYGYTF.

The chain links TRBV4-1 to TRBJ2-2; no firm D call. The CDR3 contains 14 residues. Trimming shortened V by 0 bases and J by 8 bases, and 10 bases separated the two germline ends. Germline V lookup: CDR1 MGHRA, CDR2 YSYEKL. In DNA, the CDR3 is TGCGCCAGCAGCCAAGACCCCCGGCGGGGGGAGCTGTTTTTT. It yields the protein CASSQDPRRGELFF.

The V and J genes are TRBV6-1 and TRBJ2-2; 13 bases are a match to TRBD2. The CDR3 has 16 residues. CDR1 and CDR2 from the germline V gene are MNHNS and SASEGT. V was clipped by 5 bases and J by 7 bases; unmatched bases: 7. This CDR3 reads CASSQGLAGVFGELFF. Here the CDR3 DNA reads TGTGCCAGCAGTCAAGGACTAGCGGGAGTATTCGGGGAGCTGTTTTTT.

V is TRBV2 and J is TRBJ1-1; 8 nucleotides align to TRBD1. After removal of 3 bases from V and 6 bases from J, the junction contained 6 bases not matched to a gene. Germline CDR1 reads SNHLY; CDR2 reads FYNNEI. This CDR3 is built from 14 residues. This CDR3 is CASSDWTGRAEAFF. CDR3 in DNA: TGTGCCAGCAGTGACTGGACAGGGAGGGCTGAAGCTTTCTTT.

This chain connects TRBV12-5 to TRBJ2-7; TRBD2 matches at 7 bases. With 2 bases clipped from V and 3 bases from J, the junction kept 7 bases outside the gene matches. From germline, CDR1 is LGHNT and CDR2 FRNRAP. This CDR3 is built from 15 residues. The CDR3 loop reads CASGLIGEGSYEQYF. The CDR3 nucleotides are TGTGCTAGTGGTTTGATCGGGGAGGGTAGCTACGAGCAGTACTTC.